This entry describes one TCR beta chain. The data originate from a study of blood T cell repertoires in COVID-19. Study at large: The study drew acute and convalescent COVID-19 samples from the United States, Italy and Spain. Sources were T cells, B-cell-depleted T cells, or PBMCs; the material itself was cDNA or gDNA.

Ages ranged from about 18 to 100 years, with residence in around 24 US areas. It was within 2 weeks before study entry that exposed participants met a COVID-19 case. The V gene's germline CDR1 is SGHKS and CDR2 YYEKEE (reference sequence). V was pared by 2 bases and J by 6 bases, with 5 bases between. The CDR3 is 12 amino acids. The protocol was immunoSEQ multiplex PCR, while the TCRdb copy is restricted to in-frame clones and leaves out a portion. Of about 250,000 clones detected, roughly 80% appear once; the ten largest clones hold about 5%. The rearrangement uses TRBV5-5 and TRBJ2-2, with D unclear. This TCR came from a man aged 35 to 55 who had been exposed to COVID-19. The sequenced sample was PBMCs or T cells enriched from blood (not recorded which). In nucleotides, the CDR3 is TGTGCCAGCAGCTTCCTTGCCGGGGAGCTGTTTTTT. It codes for CASSFLAGELFF.